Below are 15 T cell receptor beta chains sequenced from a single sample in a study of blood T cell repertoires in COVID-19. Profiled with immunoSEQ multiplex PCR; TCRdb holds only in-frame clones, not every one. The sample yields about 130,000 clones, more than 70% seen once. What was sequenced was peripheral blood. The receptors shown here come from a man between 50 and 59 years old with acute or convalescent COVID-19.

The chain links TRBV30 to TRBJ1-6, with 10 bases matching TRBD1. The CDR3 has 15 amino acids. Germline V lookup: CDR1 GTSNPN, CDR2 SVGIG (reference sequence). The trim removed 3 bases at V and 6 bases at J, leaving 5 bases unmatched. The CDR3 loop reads CAWRGTGARNSPLHF. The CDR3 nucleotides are TGTGCCTGGAGGGGGACAGGGGCCCGTAATTCACCCCTCCACTTT.

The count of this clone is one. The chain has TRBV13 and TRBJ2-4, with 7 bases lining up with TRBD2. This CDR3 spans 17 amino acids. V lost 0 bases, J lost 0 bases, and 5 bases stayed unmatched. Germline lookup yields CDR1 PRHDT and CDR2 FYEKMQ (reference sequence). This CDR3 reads CASSLGRGELAKNIQYF. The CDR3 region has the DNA TGTGCCAGCAGCTTAGGACGGGGGGAGTTAGCCAAAAACATTCAGTACTTC.

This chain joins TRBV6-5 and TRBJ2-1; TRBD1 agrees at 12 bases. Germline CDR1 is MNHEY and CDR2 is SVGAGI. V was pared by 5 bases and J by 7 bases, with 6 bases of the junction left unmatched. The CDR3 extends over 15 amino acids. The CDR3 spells CASSPPGQGANEQFF. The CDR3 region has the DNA TGTGCCAGCAGTCCTCCGGGACAGGGGGCTAATGAGCAGTTCTTC.

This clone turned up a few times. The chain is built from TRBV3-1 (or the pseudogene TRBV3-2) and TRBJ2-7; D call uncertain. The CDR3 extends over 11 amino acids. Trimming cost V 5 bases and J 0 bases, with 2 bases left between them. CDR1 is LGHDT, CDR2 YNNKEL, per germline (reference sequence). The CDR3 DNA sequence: TGTGCCAGCAGCTACTCCTACGAGCAGTACTTC. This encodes CASSYSYEQYF.

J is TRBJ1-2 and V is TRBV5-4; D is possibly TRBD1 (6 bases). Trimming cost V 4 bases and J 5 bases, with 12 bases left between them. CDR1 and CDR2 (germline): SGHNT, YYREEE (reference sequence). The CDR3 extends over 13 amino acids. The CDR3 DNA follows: TGTGCCAGCAGCCGAACAGGGATTTATGGCTACACCTTC. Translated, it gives CASSRTGIYGYTF.

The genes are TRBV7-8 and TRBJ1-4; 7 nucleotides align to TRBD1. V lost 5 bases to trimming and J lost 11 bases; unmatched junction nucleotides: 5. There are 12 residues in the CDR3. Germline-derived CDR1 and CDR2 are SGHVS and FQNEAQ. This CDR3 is CASSPAQGKLFF. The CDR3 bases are TGTGCCAGCAGCCCTGCACAGGGGAAACTGTTTTTT.

Written as DNA, the CDR3 is TGTGCCAGCAGTGAACAAGGGACAGCCGTCTATGGCTACACCTTC. As protein: CASSEQGTAVYGYTF. The chain combines TRBV2 with TRBJ1-2; 7 positions match TRBD1. CDR1 and CDR2 from the germline V gene are SNHLY and FYNNEI. The V and J ends lost 2 bases and 4 bases, in that order; junction bases with no gene match: 7. CDR3 length: 15 residues.

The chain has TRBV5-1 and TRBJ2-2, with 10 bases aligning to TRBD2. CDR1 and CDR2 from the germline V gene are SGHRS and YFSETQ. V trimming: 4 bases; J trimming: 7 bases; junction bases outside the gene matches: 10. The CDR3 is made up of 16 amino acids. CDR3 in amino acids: CASSRSSGGHIGELFF. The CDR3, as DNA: TGCGCCAGCAGCCGATCTAGCGGGGGCCATATCGGGGAGCTGTTTTTT.

As DNA, the CDR3 is TGTGCCAGCAGCTCCCCATACGGGAACACTGAAGCTTTCTTT. It translates to CASSSPYGNTEAFF. The chain recombines TRBV7-9 with TRBJ1-1, with D unclear. Germline assignment: CDR1 SEHNR and CDR2 FQNEAQ (reference sequence). The CDR3 is 14 residues long. Trimming removed 4 bases at V and 1 base at J, with 10 bases between.

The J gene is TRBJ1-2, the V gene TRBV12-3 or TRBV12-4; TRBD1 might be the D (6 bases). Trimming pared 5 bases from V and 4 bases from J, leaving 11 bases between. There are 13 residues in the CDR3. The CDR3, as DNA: TGTGCCAGCAGTGCACAGGGTGGCTATGGCTACACCTTC. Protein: CASSAQGGYGYTF.

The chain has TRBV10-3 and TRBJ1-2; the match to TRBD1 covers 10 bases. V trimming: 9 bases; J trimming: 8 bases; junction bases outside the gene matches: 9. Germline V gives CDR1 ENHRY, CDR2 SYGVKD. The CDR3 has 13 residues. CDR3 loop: CAMGTGTGVGYTF. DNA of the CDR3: TGTGCCATGGGAACCGGGACAGGGGTAGGCTACACCTTC.

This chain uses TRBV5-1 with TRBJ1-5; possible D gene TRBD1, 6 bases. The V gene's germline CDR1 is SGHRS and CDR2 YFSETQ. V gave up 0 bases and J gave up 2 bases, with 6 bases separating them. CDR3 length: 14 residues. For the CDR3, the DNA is TGCGCCAGCAGCTTGGGGACAGGCAATCAGCCCCAGCATTTT. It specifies CASSLGTGNQPQHF.

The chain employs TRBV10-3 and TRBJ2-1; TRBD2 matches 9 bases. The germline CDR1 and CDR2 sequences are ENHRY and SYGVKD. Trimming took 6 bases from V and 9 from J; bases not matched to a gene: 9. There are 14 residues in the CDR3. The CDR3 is CAIRPSAGGGEQFF. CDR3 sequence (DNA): TGTGCCATCAGACCCTCGGCGGGAGGGGGTGAGCAGTTCTTC.

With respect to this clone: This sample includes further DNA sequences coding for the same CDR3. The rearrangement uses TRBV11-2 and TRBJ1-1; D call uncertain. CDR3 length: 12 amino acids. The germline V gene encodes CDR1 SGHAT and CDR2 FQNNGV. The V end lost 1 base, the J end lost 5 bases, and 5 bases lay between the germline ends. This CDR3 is CASSLVRTEAFF. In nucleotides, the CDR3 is TGTGCCAGCAGCTTAGTGCGGACTGAAGCTTTCTTT.

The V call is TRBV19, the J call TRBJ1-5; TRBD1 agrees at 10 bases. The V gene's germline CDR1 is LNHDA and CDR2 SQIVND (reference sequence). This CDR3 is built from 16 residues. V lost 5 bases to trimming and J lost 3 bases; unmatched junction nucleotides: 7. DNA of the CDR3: TGTGCCAGTAGTTTCGGGGACAGGGGCTACAATCAGCCCCAGCATTTT. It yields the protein CASSFGDRGYNQPQHF.